One and the same sample provided the 24 T cell receptor beta chains below, sequenced in a study of T cell changes during pregnancy in multiple sclerosis. The assay was immunoSEQ multiplex PCR, and TCRdb's table has in-frame clones only and misses some. The data show 90,000 or so clones, 85% to 95% seen once. The sample here was peripheral blood, taken after pregnancy. Receptors were obtained from a female donor in good health, enrolled as a control in a pregnancy study.

As DNA, the CDR3 is TGTGCCAGCAGCTTAGACGGGGGAAGCACAGATACGCAGTATTTT. It yields the protein CASSLDGGSTDTQYF. The rearrangement uses TRBV7-9 and TRBJ2-3, with D tentatively TRBD2 (6 bases). The CDR3 totals 15 residues. Trimming removed 1 base from V and 0 bases from J, with 8 bases in between. Germline CDR1 reads SEHNR; CDR2 reads FQNEAQ (reference sequence).

This clone appeared a few times. At one end, the junction sequence differs from germline, possibly due to a read error. The J gene is TRBJ2-7, the V gene TRBV28; 13 bases are a match to TRBD2. Germline V gene lookup returns CDR1 MDHEN and CDR2 SYDVKM. The CDR3 length is 12 residues. CDR3 nucleotide sequence: TGTGCCAGCAGTTTAATCGGGACTAGCGGGATCTTC. This encodes CASSLIGTSGIF.

The chain couples TRBV10-3 to TRBJ1-5; TRBD1 might be the D (5 bases). The V end was cut by 3 bases, the J end by 4 bases, with 10 bases between. CDR1 ENHRY and CDR2 SYGVKD come from the germline V gene. The CDR3 is 14 amino acids. The CDR3 here is CAISDPTANQPQHF. In DNA, the CDR3 is TGTGCCATCAGTGACCCGACAGCTAATCAGCCCCAGCATTTT.

This clone was counted only a few times. The chain couples TRBV11-1 to TRBJ1-1; 8 bases agree with TRBD1. The CDR3 has 17 residues. Germline CDR1 and CDR2: SGHAT and FQDESV (reference sequence). With 2 bases clipped from V and 1 base from J, the junction kept 9 bases outside the gene matches. The CDR3 sequence: CASSLTQTGTGNTEAFF. The CDR3 bases are TGTGCCAGCAGCTTAACCCAGACCGGGACAGGGAACACTGAAGCTTTCTTT.

The chain joins TRBV7-9 to TRBJ1-2; D may be TRBD1 (5 bases). Per the germline V gene, CDR1 is SEHNR and CDR2 is FQNEAQ (reference sequence). The CDR3 is made up of 14 amino acids. Between the trimmed V and J ends, which lost 5 bases and 1 base, there was a span of 11 bases. The CDR3 nucleotides read TGTGCCAGCAGCGCCCGGACAAATAACTATGGCTACACCTTC. Amino acids: CASSARTNNYGYTF. Variable domain in full (rest from reference TRBV7-9 and TRBJ1-2): DTGVSQNPRHKITKRGQNVTFRCDPISEHNRLYWYRQTLGQGPEFLTYFQNEAQLEKSRLLSDRFSAERPKGSFSTLEIQRTEQGDSAMYLCASSARTNNYGYTFGSGTRLTVV.

To note about this clone: Mismatch with germline at one junction end may stem from a read error. The V and J genes are TRBV6-6 and TRBJ2-5, with D unclear. The V gene's germline CDR1 is MNHNY and CDR2 SVGAGI (reference sequence). This CDR3 has 12 residues. CDR3 loop: CASREPQGTQYF. DNA for the CDR3: TGTGCCAGCAGGGAGCCTCAAGGGACCCAGTACTTC.

This chain uses TRBV29-1 with TRBJ1-1, with 9 bases fitting TRBD1. After removal of 6 bases from V and 6 bases from J, the junction contained 11 bases not matched to a gene. CDR1 SQVTM and CDR2 ANQGSEA come from the germline V gene. The CDR3 runs 14 residues. CDR3 residues: CSVVQGAVDAEAFF. The DNA for the CDR3 is TGCAGCGTGGTACAGGGGGCGGTAGACGCTGAAGCTTTCTTT.

This rearrangement joins TRBV5-1 to TRBJ2-2; D may be TRBD1 (5 bases). Germline V gene sequence: CDR1 SGHRS, CDR2 YFSETQ. V lost 3 bases to trimming and J lost 2 bases, with 17 bases between them. The CDR3 is 17 residues long. DNA of the CDR3: TGCGCCAGCAGCTCCTTAGCCAGGCAGGGAAACACCGGGGAGCTGTTTTTT. This sequence encodes CASSSLARQGNTGELFF.

As to this clone: This CDR3 is also generated by other DNA sequences in the sample. This chain connects TRBV7-2 to TRBJ2-5; D uncertain. Germline V gives CDR1 SGHTA, CDR2 FQGNSA. V lost 1 base and J 3 bases, leaving 6 bases between the germline ends. The CDR3 covers 13 residues. In nucleotides, the CDR3 is TGTGCCAGCAGCTTAGGACTTGAAGAGACCCAGTACTTC. It yields the protein CASSLGLEETQYF.

CDR3 nucleotides: TGTGCCAGCAGCAAGGGAGGACCTGAAGCTTTCTTT. This codes for CASSKGGPEAFF. The genes are TRBV5-6 and TRBJ1-1; D is unresolved. Looked up from germline, CDR1 is SGHDT and CDR2 is YYEEEE. The CDR3 consists of 12 residues. Between the trimmed V and J ends, which lost 4 bases and 6 bases, there was a span of 10 bases.

The table lists this clone with a count of one. The chain is built from TRBV5-1 and TRBJ1-1, with a possible D match to TRBD1 (6 bases). V lost 3 bases and J 4 bases, leaving 13 bases between the germline ends. Germline-derived CDR1 and CDR2 are SGHRS and YFSETQ. This CDR3 has 14 amino acids. CDR3 region: CASSYTGSTTEAFF. The CDR3 DNA reads TGCGCCAGCAGCTATACAGGGTCTACCACTGAAGCTTTCTTT.

The rearrangement joins TRBV19 to TRBJ2-3; the match to TRBD2 covers 9 bases. Germline V lookup: CDR1 LNHDA, CDR2 SQIVND (reference sequence). Trimming at V came to 2 bases and at J to 0 bases, leaving 0 bases not matched to a gene. The CDR3 spans 15 residues. CDR3 amino acids: CASSITSGSTDTQYF. Here the CDR3 DNA reads TGTGCCAGTAGTATAACTAGCGGGAGCACAGATACGCAGTATTTT.

The chain links TRBV5-4 to TRBJ2-2; 7 nucleotides line up with TRBD2. There are 16 residues in the CDR3. J was trimmed by 7 bases and V by 4 bases; bases with no gene match: 13. The germline V gene has CDR1 SGHNT and CDR2 YYREEE (reference sequence). The chain's CDR3 is CASSPRALAAFGELFF. CDR3 nucleotide sequence: TGTGCCAGCAGCCCGCGGGCGCTAGCGGCGTTCGGGGAGCTGTTTTTT.

J is TRBJ2-3 and V is TRBV28, with 10 bases that match TRBD2. The J segment lost 9 bases and the V segment lost 4 bases, leaving 13 bases of the junction unmatched. The V gene's germline CDR1 is MDHEN and CDR2 SYDVKM. This CDR3 is built from 16 residues. The CDR3 protein is CASSYGSSGGVRTQYF. The DNA for the CDR3 is TGTGCCAGCAGTTATGGGTCTAGCGGGGGTGTCAGGACGCAGTATTTT. The full variable domain, its missing parts supplied by reference TRBV28 and TRBJ2-3, is DVKVTQSSRYLVKRTGEKVFLECVQDMDHENMFWYRQDPGLGLRLIYFSYDVKMKEKGDIPEGYSVSREKKERFSLILESASTNQTSMYLCASSYGSSGGVRTQYFGPGTRLTVL.

This chain uses TRBV7-9 with TRBJ2-5; 8 nucleotides align to TRBD2. The CDR3 runs 15 residues. Trimming at V came to 5 bases and at J to 3 bases, leaving 8 bases not matched to a gene. In germline, CDR1 is SEHNR, CDR2 FQNEAQ (reference sequence). CDR3 region: CASSPVGREEETQYF. The CDR3 DNA is TGTGCCAGCAGCCCCGTCGGGCGGGAGGAAGAGACCCAGTACTTC.

The chain couples TRBV28 to TRBJ2-1, with D possibly being TRBD2 (6 bases). The CDR3 runs to 16 residues. CDR1 MDHEN and CDR2 SYDVKM come from the germline V gene. V lost 5 bases to trimming and J lost 0 bases, with 14 bases between them. CDR3 nucleotides: TGTGCCAGCAGTGCTACGGAGGGTAACTCCTACAATGAGCAGTTCTTC. The encoded protein is CASSATEGNSYNEQFF.

The chain couples TRBV5-1 to TRBJ1-4, with D tentatively TRBD1 (5 bases). The V end lost 4 bases, the J end lost 8 bases, and 12 bases lay between the germline ends. The germline CDR1 and CDR2 sequences are SGHRS and YFSETQ. The CDR3 extends over 13 amino acids. The CDR3 loop reads CASSAQGGEKLFF. CDR3 in DNA: TGCGCCAGCAGCGCCCAGGGTGGAGAAAAACTGTTTTTT.

The rearrangement joins TRBV30 to TRBJ2-7; maybe TRBD2 (5 bases). V dropped 4 bases and J dropped 0 bases, with 10 bases sitting between them. This CDR3 is built from 13 residues. CDR1 is GTSNPN and CDR2 is SVGIG in the germline V gene (reference sequence). The CDR3 is CAWNRGTSYEQYF. The CDR3 bases are TGTGCCTGGAACCGGGGAACCTCCTACGAGCAGTACTTC.

V usage is TRBV29-1 and J usage is TRBJ1-3; D unresolved. The V gene's germline CDR1 is SQVTM and CDR2 ANQGSEA. With 7 bases removed from V and 2 bases from J, the gap between germline ends came to 12 bases. The CDR3 is made up of 13 amino acids. The CDR3 DNA reads as TGCAGCGCCCAGGAGGGCGCTGGAAACACCATATATTTT. Its translation is CSAQEGAGNTIYF.

The chain joins TRBV4-1 to TRBJ1-4, with D hard to call. The CDR3 sequence is 15 residues long. Per germline, CDR1 MGHRA and CDR2 YSYEKL. V was clipped by 1 base and J by 4 bases, with 10 bases between them. In nucleotides, the CDR3 is TGCGCCAGCAGCCAAGGGGCAGCCTTTAATGAAAAACTGTTTTTT. Its translation is CASSQGAAFNEKLFF.

The J gene is TRBJ1-5, the V gene TRBV6-1; possible D gene TRBD1, 6 bases. With 4 bases removed from V and 6 bases from J, the gap between germline ends came to 10 bases. Germline loops: CDR1 MNHNS, CDR2 SASEGT. This CDR3 is built from 13 residues. The CDR3 reads CASSGQGPQPQHF. CDR3 coding DNA: TGTGCCAGCAGTGGGCAGGGGCCTCAGCCCCAGCATTTT.

The chain links TRBV7-9 to TRBJ1-1; D not certain. V was trimmed by 1 base and J by 6 bases, leaving 18 bases between them. Germline CDR1 is SEHNR and CDR2 is FQNEAQ (reference sequence). The CDR3 has 16 residues. CDR3 DNA: TGTGCCAGCAGCTTAGGTGAACGGGGTTTACTAGCTGAAGCTTTCTTT. The encoded protein is CASSLGERGLLAEAFF.

V is TRBV19 and J is TRBJ1-5, with 7 positions matching TRBD1. The V segment lost 5 bases and the J segment 6 bases; nucleotides outside the gene matches: 10. CDR1 is LNHDA and CDR2 is SQIVND in the germline V gene (reference sequence). This CDR3 comprises 15 residues. The CDR3, as DNA: TGTGCCAGTAGTTCGACAGGGCTTCTAACTCAGCCCCAGCATTTT. Encoded protein: CASSSTGLLTQPQHF.

V and J are TRBV5-1 and TRBJ2-1; 9 bases align to TRBD2. The CDR3 has 17 residues. CDR1 is SGHRS and CDR2 is YFSETQ in the germline V gene. The junction had 11 bases not matched to a gene; V was cut back by 0 bases and J by 7 bases. CDR3 nucleotides: TGCGCCAGCAGCTTGGCCGGCGGGGGGGACTTATGGAATGAGCAGTTCTTC. This translates into CASSLAGGGDLWNEQFF.